This passage covers 10 T cell receptor beta chains from one sample sequenced in a study of T cells after yellow fever vaccination. TCRdb reprocessed the 5' RACE reads via MiXCR and lists one record per CDR3 protein. The table shows 150,000 to 200,000 distinct CDR3 sequences, with 6.2% occurring only once. Sample: CD4+ T cells sorted from PBMCs, taken on the day of the first yellow fever vaccination. Receptors originate from a man aged 18 to 30 who received the YFV17D yellow fever vaccine.

This chain uses TRBV20-1 with TRBJ2-3; 10 bases line up with TRBD2. This CDR3 has 14 amino acids. Per germline, CDR1 DFQATT and CDR2 SNEGSKA (reference sequence). V lost 6 bases and J lost 2; bases outside the gene matches: 5. CDR3 in DNA: TGCAGTGCCAAGCGGGGGGGATTCACAGATACGCAGTATTTT. Protein: CSAKRGGFTDTQYF.

The rearrangement joins TRBV11-1 to TRBJ2-3; 7 positions match TRBD2. The V gene end was trimmed by 5 bases and the J gene end by 5 bases; junction bases not matched to a gene: 16. This CDR3 has 17 residues. Germline V gene data show CDR1 as SGHAT and CDR2 as FQDESV (reference sequence). The CDR3 protein is CASSRRVGLPNRDTQYF. The CDR3 region has the DNA TGTGCCAGCAGCCGCCGGGTGGGACTACCTAATCGAGATACGCAGTATTTT.

This clonotype was detected many times. V and J are TRBV4-2 and TRBJ2-7; the D is unclear. The CDR3 covers 14 residues. CDR1 is LGHNA and CDR2 is YNFKEQ in the germline V gene. Trimming took 0 bases from V and 5 from J, leaving 11 bases between them. The CDR3 nucleotides read TGTGCCAGCAGCCAAGAGGTAGGGCGCAACGAGCAGTACGTC. As protein: CASSQEVGRNEQYV.

This clonotype was counted at least ten times. A junction boundary mismatches the germline segment, possibly from a read error. The V gene is TRBV5-1, the J gene TRBJ2-3; D gene ambiguous. Per the germline V gene, CDR1 is SGHRS and CDR2 is YFSETQ. The CDR3 consists of 12 residues. CDR3 bases: TGCGCCAGCAGCTTGATTGCAGATTCGCAGTATTTT. Residues: CASSLIADSQYF.

This clonotype has at least ten counts. The CDR3 DNA follows: TGCGCCAGCAGCCAAGCTGGGGGAGTGAACACTGAAGCTTTCTTT. Translating it yields CASSQAGGVNTEAFF. The V and J genes are TRBV4-3 and TRBJ1-1; D possibly corresponds to TRBD1 (5 bases). CDR1 and CDR2 from the germline V gene are LGHNA and YSLEER. The V end lost 1 base, the J end lost 0 bases, and 9 bases lay between the germline ends. The CDR3 is 15 residues long.

V is TRBV4-2 and J is TRBJ2-3; TRBD2 matches at 9 bases. This CDR3 comprises 20 residues. Germline CDR1 reads LGHNA; CDR2 reads YNFKEQ. V gave up 0 bases and J gave up 0 bases; unmatched junction bases: 13. CDR3 sequence reads: CASSQDIWGPSGASTDTQYF. For the CDR3, the DNA is TGTGCCAGCAGCCAAGATATCTGGGGCCCTAGCGGGGCTAGCACAGATACGCAGTATTTT.

This clonotype has only a few counts. V usage is TRBV6-1 and J usage is TRBJ2-2; 10 nucleotides line up with TRBD2. With V trimmed by 4 bases and J by 6 bases, 14 bases remained unmatched. The germline V gene encodes CDR1 MNHNS and CDR2 SASEGT. This CDR3 is 18 amino acids long. CDR3 DNA sequence: TGTGCCAGCAGTGCGGCCCTAGCGGGGGTCATTGGCGCCGGGGAGCTGTTTTTT. Protein: CASSAALAGVIGAGELFF.

This sequence joins TRBV7-6 and TRBJ2-5; tentatively, D is TRBD1 (5 bases). The V end was cut by 5 bases, the J end by 9 bases, with 10 bases between. Germline lookup yields CDR1 SGHVS and CDR2 FNYEAQ. This CDR3 spans 11 amino acids. DNA for the CDR3: TGTGCCAGCAGCCCCCAAGGGGCCCAGTACTTC. Its translation: CASSPQGAQYF.

In this sample, this clonotype turned up a few times. The rearrangement links TRBV5-6 to TRBJ1-5; D gene unclear. Per germline, CDR1 SGHDT and CDR2 YYEEEE. The CDR3 is 13 residues long. Trimming left V 1 base short and J 4 bases short, with 6 bases between. The CDR3 sequence is CASSLRVNQPQHF. The DNA of the CDR3 is TGTGCCAGCAGCTTGAGGGTAAATCAGCCCCAGCATTTT.

This clonotype was seen repeatedly, ten times or more. The rearrangement uses TRBV7-9 and TRBJ2-3; the match to TRBD2 covers 9 bases. This CDR3 spans 17 amino acids. The V gene end was trimmed by 2 bases and the J gene end by 2 bases; junction bases not matched to a gene: 8. Germline V gene sequence: CDR1 SEHNR, CDR2 FQNEAQ (reference sequence). The CDR3 region has the DNA TGTGCCAGCAGCTTACCCCGGGCTAGCGGGGACACAGATACGCAGTATTTT. Translating gives CASSLPRASGDTDTQYF.